Listed below are T cell receptor beta chains from one sample, sequenced in a study of blood T cell repertoires in COVID-19. Sequencing used immunoSEQ multiplex PCR; TCRdb keeps in-frame clones, though not all of them. The sample has around 350,000 clones, more than 85% seen once; the top ten hold about 3%. Material for sequencing was peripheral blood. The receptors stem from a human donor in a cohort sampled during active COVID-19. CDR3s include the opening cysteine and the closing phenylalanine or tryptophan. The D gene is left open where the match is weak. Rows may omit the clone size; those that give it use once, few, many or a size class.

j_call	clone_size	d_call	v_call	cdr3_nt	cdr3_aa
TRBJ1-1	.	TRBD1	TRBV19	TGTGCCAGTAACACCGGGACAGGGGGTGACACTGAAGCTTTCTTT	CASNTGTGGDTEAFF
TRBJ1-1	.	TRBD1	TRBV3-1/TRBV3-2	TGTGCCAGCAGCCAAACCGACAGGGGGACTGAAGCTTTCTTT	CASSQTDRGTEAFF
TRBJ2-1	.	TRBD2	TRBV19	TGTGCCAGTACTAGTAGCGGGAAGAGTTTCGAAACGACCAATGAGCAGTTCTTC	CASTSSGKSFETTNEQFF
TRBJ1-6	.	.	TRBV13	TGTGCCAGCAGCTTACTTTCGCGGGGTCCGGGGGAGGATTCACCCCTCCACTTT	CASSLLSRGPGEDSPLHF
TRBJ1-2	.	TRBD1	TRBV27	TGTGCCAGCAGTTTATCGTCCGGACAGGGGGCTCGGATCCATGGCTACACCTTC	CASSLSSGQGARIHGYTF
TRBJ1-4	few	.	TRBV6-5	TGTGCCAGCAGTACGCAGGGTAATGAAAAACTGTTTTTT	CASSTQGNEKLFF
TRBJ1-1	.	.	TRBV10-1	TGCGCCAGGACAGGTAAGAACACTGAAGCTTTCTTT	CARTGKNTEAFF
TRBJ1-1	few	TRBD1	TRBV28	TGTGCCAGCAGATTCTCACTTGGGGACAGGAGCGAAGTGGGTACCGAAGCTTTCTTT	CASRFSLGDRSEVGTEAFF
TRBJ2-6	.	TRBD1	TRBV5-3	TGTGCCAGAAGCTTGGGTGGGACAGGCTCCCTGTGCTCTGGGGCCAACGTCCTGACTTTC	CARSLGGTGSLCSGANVLTF
TRBJ1-1	few	.	TRBV20-1	TGCAGTGCGAATCGACAGAACGAAGCTTTCTTT	CSANRQNEAFF
TRBJ2-7	.	.	TRBV4-1	TGCGCCAGCAGCCAGGGGAGCGGGTGGTCCTACGAGCAGTACTTC	CASSQGSGWSYEQYF
TRBJ2-1	.	TRBD2	TRBV24-1	TGTGCCACCGTTGGGGCGGGAGGGTCTAATGAGCAGTTCTTC	CATVGAGGSNEQFF
TRBJ2-7	.	TRBD1	TRBV18	TGTGCCAGCTCCCCTCGGGACAGGGCTAGGGAGCAGTACTTC	CASSPRDRAREQYF
TRBJ1-5	.	TRBD1	TRBV19	TGTGCCAGTAGTAAGGGGGACAGGGGTCATCAGCCCCAGCATTTT	CASSKGDRGHQPQHF
TRBJ1-5	.	.	TRBV5-5	TGTGCCAGCAGCTTCAGGCCTATCCCCCCCCAGCATTTT	CASSFRPIPPQHF
TRBJ1-1	.	TRBD1	TRBV6-5	TGTGCCAGCAGACCGGGACAGGGGTTTAAGGCTTTCTTT	CASRPGQGFKAFF